Many counts were recorded for the clone carrying this T cell receptor beta chain. Its antigen is undetermined. This sample stems from a study of T cell repertoires in cytomegalovirus infection. On the study more broadly: Carrying CMV and the relevant HLA type showed in public TCR beta signatures. Regarding the study as a whole: In two of eight donors, the top clonotype was HLA-C-restricted CMV-specific. Individuals carrying CMV plus the relevant HLA were identified by cumulative frequency of public TCR beta families.

V was cut by 0 bases and J by 6 bases, with 8 bases left in between. The CDR3 consists of 13 residues. Germline V CDR1 and CDR2: DFQATT, SNEGSKA (reference sequence). TCRdb re-analysed the reads in MiXCR, keeping a single row per CDR3 protein. The sample yields about 210,000 distinct CDR3 sequences, roughly 6.5% seen once. The specimen was PBMCs. This chain connects TRBV20-1 to TRBJ2-2, with unresolved D. This sequence originates from a human donor in good health (CMV status not recorded). Some clones in this sample may be carry-over from other donors' samples. CDR3: CSARDKTAGELFF. The CDR3, as DNA: TGCAGTGCTAGAGACAAGACCGCCGGGGAGCTGTTTTTT.